Following are 13 T cell receptor beta chains from one sample sequenced in a study of long-term antiretroviral therapy in people with HIV. Sequencing used immunoSEQ v3.0 at survey level. This table comes from immunoSEQ multiplex PCR, and its TCRdb copy is limited to in-frame clones, with some not included. The sample yields around 9,000 clones, over 75% seen once. The specimen comprised unsorted PBMCs, sampled 0.4 years before starting antiretroviral therapy. The receptors shown here come from a man between 25 and 39 years old with HIV.

The chain carries TRBV7-2 and TRBJ1-1, with D possibly matching TRBD1 (6 bases). V lost 4 bases, J lost 1 base, and 13 bases lay in between. There are 15 residues in the CDR3. Germline lookup yields CDR1 SGHTA and CDR2 FQGNSA. Here the CDR3 DNA reads TGTGCCAGCAGCTCACCAGGGGCTCCGAACACTGAAGCTTTCTTT. Its protein product is CASSSPGAPNTEAFF.

V gene TRBV7-9 combines with J gene TRBJ2-7; D gene ambiguous. Germline values: CDR1 SEHNR, CDR2 FQNEAQ (reference sequence). There are 13 residues in the CDR3. The ends were cut back, 1 base at V and 1 base at J, with 5 bases in the middle. CDR3 in DNA: TGTGCCAGCAGCTTAGTGTGGTCCTACGAGCAGTACTTC. It codes for CASSLVWSYEQYF.

The V gene is TRBV13, the J gene TRBJ2-7, with a weak D call TRBD1 (5 bases). The V end lost 0 bases, the J end lost 2 bases, and 11 bases lay between the germline ends. CDR1 and CDR2 (germline): PRHDT, FYEKMQ (reference sequence). The CDR3 is 15 amino acids. CDR3 DNA sequence: TGTGCCAGCAGCTTAGGCCTTGGGGCCGCCTACGAGCAGTACTTC. Its translation: CASSLGLGAAYEQYF.

J is TRBJ2-2 and V is TRBV28, with D hard to call. Germline V gives CDR1 MDHEN, CDR2 SYDVKM. The CDR3 covers 15 residues. The V end lost 4 bases, the J end lost 7 bases, and 16 bases lay between the germline ends. The CDR3 region has the DNA TGTGCCAGCAGTTCACTCGGAGAAATTCACGGGGAGCTGTTTTTT. This sequence encodes CASSSLGEIHGELFF.

V and J are TRBV5-1 and TRBJ1-6; the D is unclear. Trimming shortened V by 0 bases and J by 5 bases, and 9 bases separated the two germline ends. The CDR3 sequence is 15 residues long. From germline, CDR1 is SGHRS and CDR2 YFSETQ. CDR3 DNA sequence: TGCGCCAGCAGCTTGGAGTCAACTAATAATTCACCCCTCCACTTT. As protein: CASSLESTNNSPLHF.

This clone is labeled as large (0.1 to 1%). The same CDR3 also results from other DNA sequences found in this sample. This chain uses TRBV7-2 with TRBJ2-7; 12 bases are a match to TRBD2. The CDR3 length is 17 residues. V gave up 0 bases and J gave up 3 bases; unmatched junction bases: 6. Per germline, CDR1 SGHTA and CDR2 FQGNSA. This chain's CDR3 is CASSLAPLAGGHYEQYF. CDR3 DNA: TGTGCCAGCAGCTTAGCTCCACTAGCGGGAGGCCACTACGAGCAGTACTTC.

This chain uses TRBV4-1 with TRBJ1-4; 8 bases are a match to TRBD1. The CDR3 is 14 residues long. Germline CDR1 reads MGHRA; CDR2 reads YSYEKL. With 4 bases clipped from V and 7 bases from J, the junction kept 5 bases outside the gene matches. The CDR3 DNA reads TGCGCCAGCAGCCTAGGACAGGGTAGTGAAAAACTGTTTTTT. Encoded protein: CASSLGQGSEKLFF.

The CDR3 bases are TGTGCCAGCACCTACCGGACAGGGTCCGACTATGGCTACACCTTC. The encoded protein is CASTYRTGSDYGYTF. The chain couples TRBV6-1 to TRBJ1-2, with 8 nucleotides matching TRBD1. From germline, CDR1 is MNHNS and CDR2 SASEGT. This CDR3 spans 15 amino acids. V dropped 7 bases and J dropped 3; count of bases not matched to a gene: 10.

J is TRBJ2-2 and V is TRBV7-9; possible D gene TRBD1, 5 bases. V was trimmed by 5 bases and J by 0 bases, leaving 13 bases between them. Germline V CDR1 and CDR2: SEHNR, FQNEAQ (reference sequence). CDR3 length: 16 amino acids. The CDR3 DNA reads TGTGCCAGCAGCCCCCGACAGTTCGCGAACACCGGGGAGCTGTTTTTT. It yields the protein CASSPRQFANTGELFF.

This chain connects TRBV30 to TRBJ2-7; D is tentatively TRBD1 or TRBD2 (5 bases each). V dropped 0 bases and J dropped 2 bases, with 8 bases sitting between them. Per germline, CDR1 GTSNPN and CDR2 SVGIG (reference sequence). The CDR3 sequence is 13 residues long. CDR3 DNA: TGTGCCTGGAGTGTAGGGGACGCCTACGAGCAGTACTTC. Its protein is CAWSVGDAYEQYF.

J is TRBJ2-7 and V is TRBV7-2; TRBD2 is a possible D gene (5 bases). This CDR3 comprises 17 residues. Germline V gives CDR1 SGHTA, CDR2 FQGNSA. Between the trimmed V and J ends, which lost 5 bases and 3 bases, there was a span of 23 bases. The CDR3 coding sequence is TGTGCCAGCAGCCGATCGGACGGAGGCCTACGGGGCTACGAGCAGTACTTC. Amino acids: CASSRSDGGLRGYEQYF.

V and J are TRBV30 and TRBJ1-2; D unresolved. The CDR3 sequence is 14 residues long. CDR1 is GTSNPN, CDR2 SVGIG, per germline (reference sequence). V was clipped by 0 bases and J by 8 bases, with 16 bases between them. CDR3 bases: TGTGCCTGGAGTGTAACGTCCGCGACGGGGGGCTACACCTTC. It translates to CAWSVTSATGGYTF. The full variable domain, in which reference TRBV30 and TRBJ1-2 provide the parts outside the CDR3, is SQTIHQWPATLVQPVGSPLSLECTVEGTSNPNLYWYRQAAGRGLQLLFYSVGIGQISSEVPQNLSASRPQDRQFILSSKKLLLSDSGFYLCAWSVTSATGGYTFGSGTRLTVV.

The chain is built from TRBV13 and TRBJ1-6; 7 bases align to TRBD1. This CDR3 comprises 12 residues. V was clipped by 5 bases and J by 12 bases; unmatched bases: 4. Germline loops: CDR1 PRHDT, CDR2 FYEKMQ (reference sequence). The DNA of the CDR3 is TGTGCCAGCAGCGCAGGGGGGGGACCCCTCCACTTT. Its protein is CASSAGGGPLHF. Together with reference TRBV13 and TRBJ1-6, the CDR3 gives the full variable domain: AAGVIQSPRHLIKEKRETATLKCYPIPRHDTVYWYQQGPGQDPQFLISFYEKMQSDKGSIPDRFSAQQFSDYHSELNMSSLELGDSALYFCASSAGGGPLHFGNGTRLTVT.